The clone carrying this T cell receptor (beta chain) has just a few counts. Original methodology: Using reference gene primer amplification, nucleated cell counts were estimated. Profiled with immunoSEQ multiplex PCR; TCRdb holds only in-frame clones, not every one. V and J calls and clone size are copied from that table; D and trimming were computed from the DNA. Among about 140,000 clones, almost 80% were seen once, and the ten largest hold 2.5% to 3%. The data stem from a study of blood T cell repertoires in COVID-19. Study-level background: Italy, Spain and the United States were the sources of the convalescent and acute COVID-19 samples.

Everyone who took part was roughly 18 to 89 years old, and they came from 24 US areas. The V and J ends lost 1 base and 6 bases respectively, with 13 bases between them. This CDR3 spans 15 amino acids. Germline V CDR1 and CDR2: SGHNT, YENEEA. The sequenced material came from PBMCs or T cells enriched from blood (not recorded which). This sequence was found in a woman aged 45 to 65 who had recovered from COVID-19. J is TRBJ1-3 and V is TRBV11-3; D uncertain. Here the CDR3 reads CASSLVFGTSNTIYF. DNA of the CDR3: TGTGCCAGCAGCTTAGTCTTTGGCACCTCAAACACCATATATTTT.